The present entry profiles one T cell receptor (beta chain) with its context. V dropped 2 bases and J dropped 2 bases, with 6 bases sitting between them. Germline CDR1 is MNHNY and CDR2 is SVGAGI (reference sequence). This CDR3 is 13 amino acids long. These data come from a study of blood T cell repertoires in COVID-19. Turning to the study itself: The cDNA or gDNA used as material had been derived from T cells, B-cell-depleted T cells, or PBMCs.

Under the authors' procedure: Amplification with reference gene primers provided the estimates of nucleated cell counts. TCRdb's table, derived via immunoSEQ multiplex PCR, lists solely in-frame clones and lacks some. The DNA was the basis for D and trimming; V, J and clone size are from that table. The sample holds 9,000 to 10,000 clones, around three quarters seen once. The clonotype comes from a human donor in a cohort sampled during active COVID-19. The genes are TRBV6-6 and TRBJ2-5, with D tentatively TRBD2 (6 bases). Source material: peripheral blood. In nucleotides, the CDR3 is TGTGCCAGCAGTTACCGGGGGCAAGAGACCCAGTACTTC. This sequence encodes CASSYRGQETQYF.